This entry describes one T cell receptor beta chain. Its binding antigen is unknown. Per-nucleotide qualities are absent, and no much larger clonotype sits a single base away. Looking up the germline V gene yields CDR1 ENHRY and CDR2 SYGVKD. V is shortened by 4 bases, J by 4 bases, and the region joining them spans 11 bases. The CDR3 spans 13 residues, from the cysteine through the phenylalanine. Solely the CDR3 DNA is kept, with 39 bases framed from the first base. The source of the sample is a study of persistence of HIV-infected CD4 T cells (dated by TCRdb to the early 2020s). Describing the broader study: The median time participants had been on suppressive ART was about eight years. The clonality of all cells in each sorted population was assessed by TCRbeta sequencing, whereas the clonality of infected cells was assessed by proviral sequencing. For the TCR cluster analysis across participants, roughly eight participants were included for CMV and six or seven participants for Gag. CMV- and HIV-1 Gag-responding CD4+ T cells were isolated from ART-treated individuals so that antigen-driven clonal expansion of HIV-1-infected cells could be examined. Apart from two participants who underwent leukapheresis at a single time point, peripheral blood samples of up to 180 mL were collected from participants at multiple time points.

The immunoSEQ hsTCRB assay version 4 in survey mode was used to sequence TCRbeta repertoires from genomic DNA. Genomic DNA was diluted to about 9.9 ng/uL, using up to roughly 1 ug per sample for TCRbeta sequencing. As for the authors' bioinformatics: Analysis of the TCRbeta data was done in ImmunoSeq Analyzer 3.0, and diversity was computed on productive nucleotide rearrangements. Using the Immunarch R package, lower-bound TCR diversity was estimated with the improved Chao index and clonality was estimated with the Gini coefficient. Nucleotide rearrangements that differed but encoded the same CDR3beta amino acid sequence were counted as separate clonotypes. Differential abundance analysis identified TCRbeta sequences significantly enriched in antigen-responding cells relative to anti-CD3/anti-CD28-activated cells. Using predicted peptide-MHC specificity as the basis, GLIPH2 grouped TCRs into clusters, both for each participant individually and for the merged data sets that combined participants. TCRdb re-hosts the immuneACCESS table, in-frame sequences only. Its copies lack some clones; in the studies checked, an unresolved V gene accounts for under half of them, and the cause for the rest is not known. Clone size and the V and J calls come from that table; the DNA yielded D and trimming. For this sample the table gives about 25,000 clones, of which approximately 79% were detected only once. The ten top clones hold around 2% of the sample.

The sample's treatment or condition label, in plain terms: suppressive antiretroviral therapy. A pool of overlapping HIV-1 Gag 15-mer peptides, at approximately 0.95 ug per peptide per mL, was used to stimulate the cells. Responding CD4+ T cells were sorted by upregulation of both CD40 ligand and CD69. Participants were HIV-1-infected adults who started suppressive ART during chronic infection. Plasma HIV-1 RNA had been undetectable (below 50 copies/mL) in participants for at least 4 years. To be included, participants needed a CD4+ T cell count above 400 cells/uL and a positive CMV serology. Before stimulation, PBMCs were isolated using density centrifugation and depleted of CD8+ T cells. For approximately 17 hours, CD8-depleted PBMCs were stimulated with anti-CD28/CD49d costimulation, a CD40-blocking antibody, and enfuvirtide, which was added to prevent new infections. Cells were sorted on a Beckman Coulter MoFlo Legacy or XDP sorter, with propidium iodide excluding dead cells. Genomic DNA was extracted using the QIAamp DNA Mini Kit for samples with more than one million cells and using the Quick-DNA Microprep Kit for all other samples.

General findings and caveats noted by the study authors: Only a small number of individuals took part in the study, and the range of antigens tested was limited. Significantly lower TCRbeta richness was observed in CMV- and Gag-responding cells than in anti-CD3/anti-CD28-responding cells, and higher oligoclonality was observed in CMV-responding cells than in CD3/CD28-stimulated and Gag-responding cells. Degenerate expanded CDR3beta sequences were enriched in antigen-responding cells, suggesting convergent selection of CD4+ responses to CMV and Gag. Because the TCR analyses were done in bulk, restricting them to just the rare CMV-responding cells that actually carried HIV-1 proviruses was not possible. TCR oligoclonality correlated with proviral oligoclonality within the same sorted populations.

This specimen consisted of CD4+ T cells sorted from PBMCs after approximately 20-hour stimulation, obtained from a patient who received antiretroviral therapy. The intended sense of this specimen's cell subset or site label: CD40L+CD69+ CD4 T cells responding to HIV-1 Gag peptides. The receptor's source is an adult man with HIV who was CMV-seropositive. Recombination connected TRBV10-3 to TRBJ2-7, with TRBD1 as a weak D call on 6 bases. Here is the DNA: TGTGCCATCAGTGCCGGACAGCCTTACGAGCAGTACTTC. Its coded protein is CAISAGQPYEQYF.